The count of the clone carrying this T cell receptor beta chain is one. Its specificity is not known. The data originate from a study of cytomegalovirus exposure and HLA in healthy donors. The PCR contained 60 Vbeta and 13 Jbeta primers. TCRdb keeps only in-frame clones here, not all; method: immunoSEQ multiplex PCR. The sample includes 150,000 to 180,000 clones, over 65% of them seen just once. Points from the study as a whole: CMV serostatus was the sole immune exposure information available.

After removal of 3 bases from V and 6 bases from J, the junction contained 4 bases not matched to a gene. This CDR3 is 16 amino acids long. CDR1 is KGHSH and CDR2 is LQKENI in the germline V gene. The sequenced sample consisted of PBMCs. The V gene is TRBV18, the J gene TRBJ2-1; 14 bases fit TRBD2. This clonotype was sampled from a man aged 25-40 years in good health and CMV-seronegative. The CDR3 DNA reads TGTGCCAGCTCACCTGCGACTAGCGGGGGGGGCAATGAGCAGTTCTTC. Its protein product is CASSPATSGGGNEQFF.